Listed below are T cell receptor beta chains from one sample, sequenced in a study of identical twins. TCRdb passed the 5' RACE reads through MiXCR, listing each CDR3 protein once. The sample shows roughly 690,000 distinct CDR3 sequences, 5.5% to 6.5% of them seen only once. Sequenced material: naive T cells sorted from blood. These receptors came from a man between 18 and 29 years old in good health. Each CDR3 is given with its conserved first and last residue. Each record gives: D gene, CDR3 length, J gene, V gene, clone size, CDR3 DNA, CDR3 protein. The D gene is left open where the match is weak. The size field is filled for only some rows; it gives once, few, many or a size class.

D gene: .; CDR3 length: 12; J gene: TRBJ2-7; V gene: TRBV20-1; clone size: few; CDR3 DNA: TGCAGTGCTGGACGGGGATCCTACGAGCAGTACTTC; CDR3 protein: CSAGRGSYEQYF
D gene: .; CDR3 length: 14; J gene: TRBJ1-4; V gene: TRBV12-3/TRBV12-4; clone size: .; CDR3 DNA: TGTGCCAGCAGTAGGACGGCGTTGAATGAAAAACTGTTTTTT; CDR3 protein: CASSRTALNEKLFF
D gene: .; CDR3 length: 15; J gene: TRBJ1-4; V gene: TRBV6-1; clone size: .; CDR3 DNA: TGTGCCAGCAGGCGACAGTTTGCAACTAATGAAAAACTGTTTTTT; CDR3 protein: CASRRQFATNEKLFF
D gene: .; CDR3 length: 14; J gene: TRBJ2-4; V gene: TRBV9; clone size: few; CDR3 DNA: TGTGCCAGCAGCGTAGAACTGGCTGGGGGCATTCAGTACTTC; CDR3 protein: CASSVELAGGIQYF
D gene: TRBD2; CDR3 length: 15; J gene: TRBJ2-1; V gene: TRBV20-1; clone size: many; CDR3 DNA: TGCAGTGCTAGACTAGCGGGAGCTCTAGGTGGTGAGCAGTTCTTC; CDR3 protein: CSARLAGALGGEQFF
D gene: TRBD2; CDR3 length: 15; J gene: TRBJ2-1; V gene: TRBV2; clone size: .; CDR3 DNA: TGTGCCAGCAGTATAATAGCGGGAGGAGTTATTGAGCAGTTCTTC; CDR3 protein: CASSIIAGGVIEQFF
D gene: .; CDR3 length: 14; J gene: TRBJ2-1; V gene: TRBV20-1; clone size: many; CDR3 DNA: TGCAGTGCTCATGAAGATCCGGACAGCAATGAGCAGTTCTTC; CDR3 protein: CSAHEDPDSNEQFF
D gene: .; CDR3 length: 17; J gene: TRBJ2-6; V gene: TRBV10-2; clone size: few; CDR3 DNA: TGCGCCAGCAGTGAGTCTTCCTGGTACTCTGGGGCCAACGTCCTGACTTTC; CDR3 protein: CASSESSWYSGANVLTF
D gene: .; CDR3 length: 14; J gene: TRBJ1-5; V gene: TRBV7-9; clone size: many; CDR3 DNA: TGTGCCAGCACCCTTGGGGACAGCAATCAGCCCCAGCATTTT; CDR3 protein: CASTLGDSNQPQHF
D gene: .; CDR3 length: 14; J gene: TRBJ1-4; V gene: TRBV11-2; clone size: .; CDR3 DNA: TGTGCCAGCAGCGGGTACGACCCTAATGAAAAACTGTTTTTT; CDR3 protein: CASSGYDPNEKLFF
D gene: TRBD2; CDR3 length: 14; J gene: TRBJ2-1; V gene: TRBV5-1; clone size: many; CDR3 DNA: TGCGCCAGTACCGGGACTACGAAAAACAATGAGCAGTTCTTC; CDR3 protein: CASTGTTKNNEQFF
D gene: TRBD2; CDR3 length: 16; J gene: TRBJ2-7; V gene: TRBV3-1; clone size: few; CDR3 DNA: TGTGCCAGCAGCCAAGGGGCTAGCGGTAGCTCCTACGAGCAGTACTTC; CDR3 protein: CASSQGASGSSYEQYF
D gene: TRBD1; CDR3 length: 15; J gene: TRBJ2-1; V gene: TRBV6-5; clone size: .; CDR3 DNA: TGTGCCAGCAGTTCCCGACAGGGGGAAAACAATGAGCAGTTCTTC; CDR3 protein: CASSSRQGENNEQFF
D gene: TRBD1; CDR3 length: 14; J gene: TRBJ2-2; V gene: TRBV7-9; clone size: .; CDR3 DNA: TGTGCCAGCAGGACGGACAGGGGCACCGGGGAGCTGTTTTTT; CDR3 protein: CASRTDRGTGELFF
D gene: TRBD2; CDR3 length: 14; J gene: TRBJ2-1; V gene: TRBV19; clone size: few; CDR3 DNA: TGTGCCAGTAGCGGGACTAGCGGGAGAGGTGAGCAGTTCTTC; CDR3 protein: CASSGTSGRGEQFF
D gene: .; CDR3 length: 13; J gene: TRBJ2-3; V gene: TRBV29-1; clone size: many; CDR3 DNA: TGCAGCGTTGGGGGTAGGGAAGCAGATACGCAGTATTTT; CDR3 protein: CSVGGREADTQYF
D gene: TRBD1; CDR3 length: 15; J gene: TRBJ2-1; V gene: TRBV20-1; clone size: many; CDR3 DNA: TGCAGTGCTAGAAGGGGGCTATTCTCCTACAATGAGCAGTTCTTC; CDR3 protein: CSARRGLFSYNEQFF
D gene: .; CDR3 length: 13; J gene: TRBJ2-4; V gene: TRBV9; clone size: few; CDR3 DNA: TGTGCCAGCAGCAACGACAGGAAAAACATTCAGTACTTC; CDR3 protein: CASSNDRKNIQYF
D gene: TRBD1; CDR3 length: 14; J gene: TRBJ2-1; V gene: TRBV10-3; clone size: many; CDR3 DNA: TGTGCCATCAGCCCAGGGGGCTCGTACAATGAGCAGTTCTTC; CDR3 protein: CAISPGGSYNEQFF
D gene: TRBD1; CDR3 length: 13; J gene: TRBJ2-5; V gene: TRBV29-1; clone size: many; CDR3 DNA: TGCAGCGTGCTAGGGACAGCTGGACAGACCCAGTACTTC; CDR3 protein: CSVLGTAGQTQYF
D gene: .; CDR3 length: 15; J gene: TRBJ2-1; V gene: TRBV5-1; clone size: many; CDR3 DNA: TGCGCCAGCAGCTCAAGACTAGGGCCCTACAATGAGCAGTTCTTC; CDR3 protein: CASSSRLGPYNEQFF
D gene: TRBD2; CDR3 length: 16; J gene: TRBJ2-1; V gene: TRBV11-2; clone size: many; CDR3 DNA: TGTGCCAGCAGCCCCCGAGGTAGCGGGAGGTACAATGAGCAGTTCTTC; CDR3 protein: CASSPRGSGRYNEQFF
D gene: .; CDR3 length: 10; J gene: TRBJ1-1; V gene: TRBV29-1; clone size: many; CDR3 DNA: TGCAGCGTTGCGGATGTTGAAGCTTTCTTT; CDR3 protein: CSVADVEAFF
D gene: .; CDR3 length: 12; J gene: TRBJ1-2; V gene: TRBV29-1; clone size: few; CDR3 DNA: TGCAGCGTTGAGGGGGCAGACTATGGCTACACCTTC; CDR3 protein: CSVEGADYGYTF
D gene: .; CDR3 length: 13; J gene: TRBJ2-3; V gene: TRBV27; clone size: .; CDR3 DNA: TGTGCCAGCAGTTTATCCCCGATCAATACGCAGTATTTT; CDR3 protein: CASSLSPINTQYF
D gene: .; CDR3 length: 15; J gene: TRBJ2-1; V gene: TRBV6-5; clone size: many; CDR3 DNA: TGTGCCAGCAAAATAGGAGCGCCACTGAACAATGAGCAGTTCTTC; CDR3 protein: CASKIGAPLNNEQFF
D gene: .; CDR3 length: 16; J gene: TRBJ2-1; V gene: TRBV7-8; clone size: .; CDR3 DNA: TGTGCCAGCAGCCCTGGACGAGTTGGCTCCTACAATGAGCAGTTCTTC; CDR3 protein: CASSPGRVGSYNEQFF
D gene: TRBD2; CDR3 length: 16; J gene: TRBJ2-3; V gene: TRBV9; clone size: many; CDR3 DNA: TGTGCCAGCAGCGACCGGACTAGCGGGAACTCAGATACGCAGTATTTT; CDR3 protein: CASSDRTSGNSDTQYF
D gene: .; CDR3 length: 14; J gene: TRBJ1-1; V gene: TRBV29-1; clone size: many; CDR3 DNA: TGCAGCGTTGAACCGAGGGCCACGAACACTGAAGCTTTCTTT; CDR3 protein: CSVEPRATNTEAFF
D gene: TRBD2; CDR3 length: 17; J gene: TRBJ2-1; V gene: TRBV20-1; clone size: .; CDR3 DNA: TGCAGTGCTCCCCCGCATGCGGGAGAGGGGTCCTACAATGAGCAGTTCTTC; CDR3 protein: CSAPPHAGEGSYNEQFF
D gene: .; CDR3 length: 13; J gene: TRBJ2-2; V gene: TRBV12-3/TRBV12-4; clone size: many; CDR3 DNA: TGTGCCAGCAGCCCTCGAGTTATACGGGAGCTGTTTTTT; CDR3 protein: CASSPRVIRELFF
D gene: .; CDR3 length: 11; J gene: TRBJ2-3; V gene: TRBV20-1; clone size: many; CDR3 DNA: TGCAGTCCCAAGTCGACAGATACGCAGTATTTT; CDR3 protein: CSPKSTDTQYF
D gene: TRBD1; CDR3 length: 14; J gene: TRBJ2-7; V gene: TRBV3-1; clone size: few; CDR3 DNA: TGTGCCAGCAGCCAGGGACAGGGGGCGAACGAGCAGTACTTC; CDR3 protein: CASSQGQGANEQYF
D gene: .; CDR3 length: 16; J gene: TRBJ1-4; V gene: TRBV12-3/TRBV12-4; clone size: many; CDR3 DNA: TGTGCCAGCAGTCCGTCGCTGGAGGGCATTAATGAAAAACTGTTTTTT; CDR3 protein: CASSPSLEGINEKLFF
D gene: .; CDR3 length: 17; J gene: TRBJ2-7; V gene: TRBV28; clone size: many; CDR3 DNA: TGTGCCAGCACCACTCGTCTAGATTTAGCTGCAGGGTACGAGCAGTACTTC; CDR3 protein: CASTTRLDLAAGYEQYF
D gene: .; CDR3 length: 15; J gene: TRBJ2-2; V gene: TRBV18; clone size: .; CDR3 DNA: TGTGCCAGCTCACCACCAGAGTCTTACACCGGGGAGCTGTTTTTT; CDR3 protein: CASSPPESYTGELFF
D gene: TRBD2; CDR3 length: 16; J gene: TRBJ2-2; V gene: TRBV5-5; clone size: few; CDR3 DNA: TGTGCCAGCAGCCCCATAGCGGGAGTAAACACCGGGGAGCTGTTTTTT; CDR3 protein: CASSPIAGVNTGELFF
D gene: .; CDR3 length: 14; J gene: TRBJ2-1; V gene: TRBV20-1; clone size: few; CDR3 DNA: TGCAGTGCTAGGCCCCCGGGATTGCACAATGAGCAGTTCTTC; CDR3 protein: CSARPPGLHNEQFF
D gene: .; CDR3 length: 15; J gene: TRBJ2-3; V gene: TRBV5-1; clone size: many; CDR3 DNA: TGCGCCAGCAGCTTGGCCGGGACATACCTAGATACGCAGTATTTT; CDR3 protein: CASSLAGTYLDTQYF
D gene: .; CDR3 length: 14; J gene: TRBJ1-5; V gene: TRBV12-3/TRBV12-4; clone size: many; CDR3 DNA: TGTGCCAGCAGTTTTGACGGGGCTAAGCAGCCCCAGCATTTT; CDR3 protein: CASSFDGAKQPQHF
D gene: TRBD2; CDR3 length: 14; J gene: TRBJ2-2; V gene: TRBV3-1; clone size: few; CDR3 DNA: TGTGCCACCACGGGAGGGGGAACCACCGGGGAGCTGTTTTTT; CDR3 protein: CATTGGGTTGELFF
D gene: .; CDR3 length: 13; J gene: TRBJ1-1; V gene: TRBV6-2/TRBV6-3; clone size: few; CDR3 DNA: TGTGCCAGCAGCTTTGTAAACAGGGCGAGGGCTTTCTTT; CDR3 protein: CASSFVNRARAFF
D gene: .; CDR3 length: 14; J gene: TRBJ2-7; V gene: TRBV7-2; clone size: many; CDR3 DNA: TGTGCCAGCAGCCCCGGGCGGTTAGCCTACGAGCAGTACTTC; CDR3 protein: CASSPGRLAYEQYF
D gene: .; CDR3 length: 16; J gene: TRBJ2-5; V gene: TRBV6-2/TRBV6-3; clone size: many; CDR3 DNA: TGTGCCAGCAGTTCCCCTCCCCAGCGGAGGGTAGAGACCCAGTACTTC; CDR3 protein: CASSSPPQRRVETQYF
D gene: TRBD1; CDR3 length: 19; J gene: TRBJ2-6; V gene: TRBV6-2/TRBV6-3; clone size: .; CDR3 DNA: TGTGCCAGCAGTTACCCTGGACAGGCAGGTCTCTCTGGGGCCAACGTCCTGACTTTC; CDR3 protein: CASSYPGQAGLSGANVLTF
D gene: TRBD1; CDR3 length: 18; J gene: TRBJ2-2; V gene: TRBV20-1; clone size: few; CDR3 DNA: TGCAGTGCTAGAGACCCCGGGACAGGGATTTCTTTCACCGGGGAGCTGTTTTTT; CDR3 protein: CSARDPGTGISFTGELFF
D gene: TRBD1; CDR3 length: 13; J gene: TRBJ1-1; V gene: TRBV29-1; clone size: few; CDR3 DNA: TGCAGCGTTGGAAAGGGGGCGAGAACTGAAGCTTTCTTT; CDR3 protein: CSVGKGARTEAFF
D gene: .; CDR3 length: 17; J gene: TRBJ1-5; V gene: TRBV4-1; clone size: few; CDR3 DNA: TGCGCCAGCAGCCAAGATTGGGCGGGGAGGCTCAATCAGCCCCAGCATTTT; CDR3 protein: CASSQDWAGRLNQPQHF
D gene: .; CDR3 length: 17; J gene: TRBJ2-6; V gene: TRBV7-9; clone size: few; CDR3 DNA: TGTGCCAGCAGCACCCCTCGACAGGTTGATTGGGCCAACGTCCTGACTTTC; CDR3 protein: CASSTPRQVDWANVLTF